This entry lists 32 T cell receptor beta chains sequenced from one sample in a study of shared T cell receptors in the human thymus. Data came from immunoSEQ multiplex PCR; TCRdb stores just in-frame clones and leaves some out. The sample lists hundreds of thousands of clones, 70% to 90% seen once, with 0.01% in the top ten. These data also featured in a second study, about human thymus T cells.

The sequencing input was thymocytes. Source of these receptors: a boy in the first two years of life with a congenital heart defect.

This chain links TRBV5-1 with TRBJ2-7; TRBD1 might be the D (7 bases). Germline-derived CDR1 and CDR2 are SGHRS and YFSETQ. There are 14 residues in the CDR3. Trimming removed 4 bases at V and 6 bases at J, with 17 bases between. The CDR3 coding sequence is TGCGCCAGCAGCCCCGGGACTGGACAGGCCGAGCAGTACTTC. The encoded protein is CASSPGTGQAEQYF.

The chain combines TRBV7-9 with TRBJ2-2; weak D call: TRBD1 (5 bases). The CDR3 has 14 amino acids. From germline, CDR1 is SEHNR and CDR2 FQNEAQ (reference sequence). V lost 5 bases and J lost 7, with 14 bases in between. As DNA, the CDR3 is TGTGCCAGCAGCCCCCGTTCTAGGGGCGGGGAGCTGTTTTTT. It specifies CASSPRSRGGELFF.

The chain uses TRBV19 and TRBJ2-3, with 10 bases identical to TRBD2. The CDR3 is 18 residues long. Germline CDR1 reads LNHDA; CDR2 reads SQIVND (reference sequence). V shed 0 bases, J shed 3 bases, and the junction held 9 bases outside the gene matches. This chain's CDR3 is CASSIDYTGLALTDTQYF. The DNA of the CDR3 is TGTGCCAGTAGTATAGATTATACGGGACTAGCGTTGACAGATACGCAGTATTTT.

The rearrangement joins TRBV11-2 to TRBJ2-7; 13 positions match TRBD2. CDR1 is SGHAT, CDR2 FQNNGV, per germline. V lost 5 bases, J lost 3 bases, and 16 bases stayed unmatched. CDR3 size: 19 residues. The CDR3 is CASSKEGPPGLAGYYEQYF. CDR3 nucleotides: TGTGCCAGCAGCAAAGAGGGGCCCCCGGGACTAGCGGGATACTACGAGCAGTACTTC.

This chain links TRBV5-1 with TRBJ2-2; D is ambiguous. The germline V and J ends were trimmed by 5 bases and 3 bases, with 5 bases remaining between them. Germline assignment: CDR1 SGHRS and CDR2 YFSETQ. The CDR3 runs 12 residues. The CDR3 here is CASSLDTGELFF. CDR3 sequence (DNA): TGCGCCAGCAGTCTAGACACCGGGGAGCTGTTTTTT.

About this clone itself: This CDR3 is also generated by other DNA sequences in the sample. CDR3 sequence reads: CASSSDRGTEAFF. The CDR3 DNA follows: TGTGCCAGCAGCTCAGACAGGGGCACTGAAGCTTTCTTT. The rearrangement uses TRBV7-2 and TRBJ1-1; 8 bases are shared with TRBD1. The CDR3 contains 13 residues. Losses at the gene ends were 4 bases for V and 4 bases for J; bases not matched to a gene: 2. Germline lookup yields CDR1 SGHTA and CDR2 FQGNSA.

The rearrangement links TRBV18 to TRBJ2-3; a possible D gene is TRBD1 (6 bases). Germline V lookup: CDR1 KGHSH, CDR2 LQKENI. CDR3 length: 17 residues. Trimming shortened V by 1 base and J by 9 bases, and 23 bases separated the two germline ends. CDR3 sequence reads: CASSPHFLRDTRETQYF. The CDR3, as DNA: TGTGCCAGCTCACCACACTTTCTCCGGGACACCAGAGAAACGCAGTATTTT. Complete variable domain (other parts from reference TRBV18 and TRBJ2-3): NAGVMQNPRHLVRRRGQEARLRCSPMKGHSHVYWYRQLPEEGLKFMVYLQKENIIDESGMPKERFSAEFPKEGPSILRIQQVVRGDSAAYFCASSPHFLRDTRETQYFGPGTRLTVL.

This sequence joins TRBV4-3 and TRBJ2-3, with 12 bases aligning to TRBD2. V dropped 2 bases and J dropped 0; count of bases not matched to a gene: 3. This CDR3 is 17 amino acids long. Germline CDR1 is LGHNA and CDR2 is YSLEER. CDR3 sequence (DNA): TGCGCCAGCAGCCAACGGACTAGCGGGGCTAGCACAGATACGCAGTATTTT. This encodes CASSQRTSGASTDTQYF.

As DNA, the CDR3 is TGTGCCAGCAGTGAGAGCGGGACTACAACCCTACCCGGCCTGAGCACAGATACGCAGTATTTT. This sequence encodes CASSESGTTTLPGLSTDTQYF. The V call is TRBV2, the J call TRBJ2-3; 7 bases line up with TRBD2. There are 21 residues in the CDR3. Germline V gene sequence: CDR1 SNHLY, CDR2 FYNNEI. The junction had 21 bases not matched to a gene; V was cut back by 3 bases and J by 0 bases.

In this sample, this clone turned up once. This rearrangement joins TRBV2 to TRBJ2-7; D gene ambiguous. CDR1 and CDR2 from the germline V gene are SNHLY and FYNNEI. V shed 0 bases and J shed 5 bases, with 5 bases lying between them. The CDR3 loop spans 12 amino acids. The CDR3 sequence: CASSEAAHEQYF. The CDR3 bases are TGTGCCAGCAGTGAAGCGGCCCACGAGCAGTACTTC.

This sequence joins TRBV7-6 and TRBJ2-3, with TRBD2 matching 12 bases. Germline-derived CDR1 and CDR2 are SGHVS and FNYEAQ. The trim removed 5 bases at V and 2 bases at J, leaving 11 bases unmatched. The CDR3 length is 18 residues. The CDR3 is CASSVGLAGPNYTDTQYF. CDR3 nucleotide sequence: TGTGCCAGCAGCGTCGGACTAGCGGGACCTAATTACACAGATACGCAGTATTTT. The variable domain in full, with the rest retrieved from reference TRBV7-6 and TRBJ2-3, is GAGVSQSPRYKVTKRGQDVALRCDPISGHVSLYWYRQALGQGPEFLTYFNYEAQQDKSGLPNDRFSAERPEGSISTLTIQRTEQRDSAMYRCASSVGLAGPNYTDTQYFGPGTRLTVL.

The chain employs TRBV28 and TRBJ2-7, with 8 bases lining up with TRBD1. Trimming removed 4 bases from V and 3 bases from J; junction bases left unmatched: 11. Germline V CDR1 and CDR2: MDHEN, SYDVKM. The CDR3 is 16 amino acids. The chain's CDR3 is CASSSPLTGEVYEQYF. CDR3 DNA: TGTGCCAGCAGTTCCCCCCTGACAGGGGAGGTCTACGAGCAGTACTTC.

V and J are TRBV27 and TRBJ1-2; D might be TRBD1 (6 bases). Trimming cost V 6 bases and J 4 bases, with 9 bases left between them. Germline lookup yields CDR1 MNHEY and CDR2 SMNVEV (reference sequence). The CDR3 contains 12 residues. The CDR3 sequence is CASRGHIYGYTF. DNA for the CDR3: TGTGCCAGCAGGGGACACATCTATGGCTACACCTTC.

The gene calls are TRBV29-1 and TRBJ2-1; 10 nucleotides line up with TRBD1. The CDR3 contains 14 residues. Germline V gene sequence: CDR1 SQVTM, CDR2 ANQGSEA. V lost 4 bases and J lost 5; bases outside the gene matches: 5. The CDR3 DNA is TGCAGCGTTGGTGACAGGGGGCGAGACAATGAGCAGTTCTTC. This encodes CSVGDRGRDNEQFF.

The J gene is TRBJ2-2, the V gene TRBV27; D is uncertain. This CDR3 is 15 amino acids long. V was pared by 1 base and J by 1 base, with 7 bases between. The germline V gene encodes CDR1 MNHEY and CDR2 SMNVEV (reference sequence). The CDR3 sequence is CASSLYSQNTGELFF. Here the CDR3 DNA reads TGTGCCAGCAGTTTATACTCCCAGAACACCGGGGAGCTGTTTTTT.

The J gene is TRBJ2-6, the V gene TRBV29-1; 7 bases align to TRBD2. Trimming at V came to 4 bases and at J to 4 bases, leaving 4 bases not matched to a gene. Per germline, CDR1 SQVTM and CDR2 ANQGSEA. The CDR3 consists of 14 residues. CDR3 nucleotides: TGCAGCGTTGTGGGGGGGTTGGGGGCCAACGTCCTGACTTTC. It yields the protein CSVVGGLGANVLTF.

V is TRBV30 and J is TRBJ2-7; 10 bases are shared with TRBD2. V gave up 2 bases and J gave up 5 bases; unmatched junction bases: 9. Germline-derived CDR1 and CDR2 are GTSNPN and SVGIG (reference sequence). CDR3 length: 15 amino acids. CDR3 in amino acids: CAWSTVAGGGDEQYF. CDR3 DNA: TGTGCCTGGAGTACAGTAGCGGGAGGTGGCGACGAGCAGTACTTC.

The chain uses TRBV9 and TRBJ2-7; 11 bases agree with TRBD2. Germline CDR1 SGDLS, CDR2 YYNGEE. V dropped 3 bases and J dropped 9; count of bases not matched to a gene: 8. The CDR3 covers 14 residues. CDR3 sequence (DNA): TGTGCCAGCAGCGACCGACTAGCGGGAACAGTGCAGTACTTC. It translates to CASSDRLAGTVQYF.

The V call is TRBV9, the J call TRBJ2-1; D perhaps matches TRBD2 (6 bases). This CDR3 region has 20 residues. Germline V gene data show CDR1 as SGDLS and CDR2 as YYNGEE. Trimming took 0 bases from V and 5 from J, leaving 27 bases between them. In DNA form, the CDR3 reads TGTGCCAGCAGCGTAGGCCCGGGACGGCGGGACCAGCAAAAAGACAATGAGCAGTTCTTC. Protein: CASSVGPGRRDQQKDNEQFF.

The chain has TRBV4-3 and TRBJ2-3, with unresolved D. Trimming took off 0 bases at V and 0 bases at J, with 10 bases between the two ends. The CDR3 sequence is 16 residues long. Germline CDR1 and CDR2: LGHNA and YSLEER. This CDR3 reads CASSQEALTSTDTQYF. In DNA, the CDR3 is TGCGCCAGCAGCCAAGAAGCCTTGACAAGCACAGATACGCAGTATTTT.

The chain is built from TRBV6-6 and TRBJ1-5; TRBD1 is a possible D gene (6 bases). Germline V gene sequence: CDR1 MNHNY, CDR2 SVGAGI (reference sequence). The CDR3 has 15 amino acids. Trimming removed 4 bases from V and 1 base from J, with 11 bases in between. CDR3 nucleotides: TGTGCCAGCAGTTCTAGCAGGGGAAGCAATCAGCCCCAGCATTTT. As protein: CASSSSRGSNQPQHF.

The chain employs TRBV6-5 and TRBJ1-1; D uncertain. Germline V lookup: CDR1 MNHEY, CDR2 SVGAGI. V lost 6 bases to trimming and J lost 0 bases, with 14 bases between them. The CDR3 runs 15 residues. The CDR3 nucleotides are TGTGCCAGCAGGCCTGTACTATCCATGAACACTGAAGCTTTCTTT. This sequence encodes CASRPVLSMNTEAFF.

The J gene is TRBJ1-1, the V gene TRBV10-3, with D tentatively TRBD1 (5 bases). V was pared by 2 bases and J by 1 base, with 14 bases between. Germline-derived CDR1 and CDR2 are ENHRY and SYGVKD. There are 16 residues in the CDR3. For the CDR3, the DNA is TGTGCCATCAGTGAGGGGGTGGGCAGGGAGAACACTGAAGCTTTCTTT. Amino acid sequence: CAISEGVGRENTEAFF.

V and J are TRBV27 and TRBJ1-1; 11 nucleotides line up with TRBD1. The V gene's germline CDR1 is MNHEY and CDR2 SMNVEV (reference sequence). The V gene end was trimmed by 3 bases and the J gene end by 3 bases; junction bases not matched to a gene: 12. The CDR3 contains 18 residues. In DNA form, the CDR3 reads TGTGCCAGCAGTTTCCGAGGGACAGGGGGAAAAAAGGACACTGAAGCTTTCTTT. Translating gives CASSFRGTGGKKDTEAFF.

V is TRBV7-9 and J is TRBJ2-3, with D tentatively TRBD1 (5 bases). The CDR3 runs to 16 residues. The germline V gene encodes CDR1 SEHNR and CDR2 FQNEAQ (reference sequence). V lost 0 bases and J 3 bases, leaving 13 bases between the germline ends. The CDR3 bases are TGTGCCAGCAGCTTAGCCGGTCGGCAGGGAACAGATACGCAGTATTTT. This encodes CASSLAGRQGTDTQYF.

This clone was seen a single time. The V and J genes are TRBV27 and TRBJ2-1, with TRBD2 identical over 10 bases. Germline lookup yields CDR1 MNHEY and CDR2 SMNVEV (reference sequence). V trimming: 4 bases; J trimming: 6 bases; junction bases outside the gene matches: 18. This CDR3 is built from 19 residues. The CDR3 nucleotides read TGTGCCAGCAGTTACCCAGCAAGCGGGAGGGCCTCAAGGCCCAATGAGCAGTTCTTC. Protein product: CASSYPASGRASRPNEQFF.

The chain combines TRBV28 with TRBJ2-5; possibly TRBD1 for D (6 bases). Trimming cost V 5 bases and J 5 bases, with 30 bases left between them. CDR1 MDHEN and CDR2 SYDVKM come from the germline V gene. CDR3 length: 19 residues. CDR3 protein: CASSPGIGGPSGDRETQYF. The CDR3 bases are TGTGCCAGCAGTCCGGGGATAGGGGGACCCTCCGGCGATAGGGAGACCCAGTACTTC.

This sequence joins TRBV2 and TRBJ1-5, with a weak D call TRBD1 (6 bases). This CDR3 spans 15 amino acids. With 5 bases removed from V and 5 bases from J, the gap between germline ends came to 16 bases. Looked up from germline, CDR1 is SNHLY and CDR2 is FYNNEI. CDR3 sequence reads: CASSQTRGGHQPQHF. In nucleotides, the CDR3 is TGTGCCAGCAGTCAGACCAGAGGGGGTCATCAGCCCCAGCATTTT.

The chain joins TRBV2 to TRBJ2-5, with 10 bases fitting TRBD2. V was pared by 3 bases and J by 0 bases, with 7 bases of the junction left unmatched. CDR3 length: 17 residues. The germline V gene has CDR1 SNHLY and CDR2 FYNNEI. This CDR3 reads CASSDGGGTSDQETQYF. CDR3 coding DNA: TGTGCCAGCAGTGACGGTGGTGGGACTAGCGACCAAGAGACCCAGTACTTC.

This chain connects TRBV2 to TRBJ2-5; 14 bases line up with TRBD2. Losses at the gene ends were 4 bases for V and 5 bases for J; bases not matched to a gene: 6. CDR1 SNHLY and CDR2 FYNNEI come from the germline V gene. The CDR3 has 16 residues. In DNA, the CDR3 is TGTGCCAGCAGTGGTCGACTAGCGGGAGGGTTGGAGACCCAGTACTTC. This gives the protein CASSGRLAGGLETQYF.

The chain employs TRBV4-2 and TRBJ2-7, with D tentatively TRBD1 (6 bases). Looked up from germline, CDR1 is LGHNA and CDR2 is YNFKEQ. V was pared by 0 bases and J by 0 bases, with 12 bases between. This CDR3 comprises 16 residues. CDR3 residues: CASSQDMGAFSYEQYF. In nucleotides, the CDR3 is TGTGCCAGCAGCCAAGATATGGGGGCCTTCTCCTACGAGCAGTACTTC.

CDR3: CASSLEGGGEKLFF. The CDR3 region has the DNA TGTGCCAGCAGTTTAGAAGGGGGTGGTGAAAAACTGTTTTTT. The rearrangement joins TRBV28 to TRBJ1-4; TRBD1 is a possible D gene (6 bases). With 2 bases removed from V and 7 bases from J, the gap between germline ends came to 11 bases. This CDR3 spans 14 amino acids. Germline V CDR1 and CDR2: MDHEN, SYDVKM.